These 17 T cell receptor beta chains originate from one sample sequenced in a study of Ad26.COV2.S vaccination and SARS-CoV-2 variants. Treatment given: roughly 20 received Ad26.COV2.S at low or high dose, single or two shots; about 5 received placebo; per-sample allocation not given. On day 63 after the first injection, vaccine and placebo recipients gave samples. Some clones are missing from TCRdb's copy, which holds only in-frame ones; the method was immunoSEQ multiplex PCR. This sample yields roughly 380,000 clones, of which roughly 88% are seen a single time; around 3.6% belongs to the top ten. The specimen was peripheral blood, collected in a trial of Ad26.COV2.S vaccine versus placebo. These receptors all come from a person between 18 and 59 years old who received the Ad26.COV2.S COVID-19 vaccine or a placebo.

The chain is built from TRBV11-2 and TRBJ1-6, with D possibly matching TRBD1 (5 bases). Trimming took off 6 bases at V and 3 bases at J, with 12 bases between the two ends. The V gene's germline CDR1 is SGHAT and CDR2 FQNNGV. The CDR3 contains 15 residues. CDR3 DNA sequence: TGTGCCAGCAGGCCGGGGGGGAACTATAATTCACCCCTCCACTTT. Translated, it gives CASRPGGNYNSPLHF.

Details on this clone: At the DNA level, this CDR3 is encoded by other sequences in the same sample as well. This chain joins TRBV5-1 and TRBJ1-1; D perhaps matches TRBD1 (5 bases). Trimming removed 4 bases from V and 5 bases from J, with 12 bases in between. The CDR3 length is 13 residues. Germline values: CDR1 SGHRS, CDR2 YFSETQ. CDR3 sequence: CASSPGGRTEAFF. The CDR3 region has the DNA TGCGCCAGCAGCCCTGGGGGTCGGACTGAAGCTTTCTTT.

This clone came up a few times. The V call is TRBV15, the J call TRBJ2-3; D not resolved. Trimming removed 0 bases at V and 4 bases at J, with 11 bases between. Germline lookup yields CDR1 LNHNV and CDR2 YYDKDF (reference sequence). The CDR3 is 15 residues long. The CDR3 nucleotides are TGTGCCACCAGCAGAGATCCATCGAGACCAGATACGCAGTATTTT. This gives the protein CATSRDPSRPDTQYF.

This clone was observed a handful of times. This sequence joins TRBV12-3 or TRBV12-4 and TRBJ2-7, with a tentative D call TRBD2 (5 bases). The CDR3 is 11 amino acids. V was pared by 6 bases and J by 7 bases, with 10 bases between. The CDR3 loop reads CASSPGMEQYF. The CDR3 coding sequence is TGTGCCAGCAGCCCCGGGATGGAGCAGTACTTC.

This sequence joins TRBV7-9 and TRBJ1-5; D is unclear. CDR3 length: 12 residues. V was pared by 1 base and J by 5 bases, with 3 bases between. CDR1 is SEHNR and CDR2 is FQNEAQ in the germline V gene (reference sequence). CDR3 sequence reads: CASSLVDQPQHF. For the CDR3, the DNA is TGTGCCAGCAGCTTAGTAGATCAGCCCCAGCATTTT. Full variable domain (outside the CDR3, taken from reference TRBV7-9 and TRBJ1-5): DTGVSQNPRHKITKRGQNVTFRCDPISEHNRLYWYRQTLGQGPEFLTYFQNEAQLEKSRLLSDRFSAERPKGSFSTLEIQRTEQGDSAMYLCASSLVDQPQHFGDGTRLSIL.

This clone was seen more than once but under ten times. The chain carries TRBV14 and TRBJ1-6; D is uncertain. The CDR3 runs 14 residues. The V gene lost 0 bases and the J gene lost 10 bases, with 10 bases spanning the gap. CDR1 and CDR2 (germline): SGHDN, FVKESK. The CDR3 sequence is CASSQELGVSPLHF. CDR3 coding DNA: TGTGCCAGCAGCCAAGAGCTAGGAGTGTCACCCCTCCACTTT.

V usage is TRBV4-2 and J usage is TRBJ2-1, with a weak D call TRBD2 (5 bases). The V end lost 0 bases, the J end lost 9 bases, and 15 bases lay between the germline ends. The CDR3 length is 15 residues. CDR1 is LGHNA, CDR2 YNFKEQ, per germline. CDR3 amino acids: CASSQDTLAPGEQFF. The CDR3 DNA is TGTGCCAGCAGCCAAGATACCCTAGCTCCCGGTGAGCAGTTCTTC.

The gene calls are TRBV7-9 and TRBJ2-6; D remains unclear. The CDR3 is 13 residues long. Per the germline V gene, CDR1 is SEHNR and CDR2 is FQNEAQ (reference sequence). V was trimmed by 10 bases and J by 4 bases, leaving 11 bases between them. CDR3 nucleotides: TGTGCCATCCCGCCGTCCGGGGCCAACGTCCTGACTTTC. Encoded protein: CAIPPSGANVLTF. The full variable domain, its missing parts supplied by reference TRBV7-9 and TRBJ2-6, is DTGVSQNPRHKITKRGQNVTFRCDPISEHNRLYWYRQTLGQGPEFLTYFQNEAQLEKSRLLSDRFSAERPKGSFSTLEIQRTEQGDSAMYLCAIPPSGANVLTFGAGSRLTVL.

The V gene is TRBV11-2, the J gene TRBJ2-7; the D gene is possibly TRBD1 (5 bases). The CDR3 totals 13 residues. The ends were cut back, 5 bases at V and 9 bases at J, with 17 bases in the middle. In germline, CDR1 is SGHAT, CDR2 FQNNGV. CDR3 in amino acids: CASSPRTITGQYF. In DNA form, the CDR3 reads TGTGCCAGCAGCCCACGGACCATTACAGGGCAGTACTTC.

The chain couples TRBV7-9 to TRBJ2-7, with TRBD1 matching over 7 bases. The junction had 3 bases not matched to a gene; V was cut back by 5 bases and J by 5 bases. CDR1 is SEHNR, CDR2 FQNEAQ, per germline (reference sequence). This CDR3 has 12 residues. Written as DNA, the CDR3 is TGTGCCAGCAGCCATGACAGGGACGAGCAGTACTTC. It yields the protein CASSHDRDEQYF.

In this sample, this clone turned up once. This chain uses TRBV27 with TRBJ2-2; 7 bases match TRBD2. The CDR3 is made up of 16 amino acids. V lost 3 bases and J lost 0; bases outside the gene matches: 4. CDR1 is MNHEY, CDR2 SMNVEV, per germline (reference sequence). Here the CDR3 reads CASSFRRGTNTGELFF. Written as DNA, the CDR3 is TGTGCCAGCAGTTTTCGGCGGGGGACGAACACCGGGGAGCTGTTTTTT.

The chain joins TRBV6-2 or TRBV6-3 to TRBJ1-5; maybe TRBD1 (5 bases). The CDR3 covers 15 residues. Germline V gives CDR1 MNHEY, CDR2 SVGEGT. V was trimmed by 0 bases and J by 6 bases, leaving 12 bases between them. The CDR3 DNA reads TGTGCCAGCAGTTACTCGTTTGGGGGAAGTCAGCCCCAGCATTTT. This translates into CASSYSFGGSQPQHF.

This chain uses TRBV18 with TRBJ2-7, with D perhaps being TRBD1 or TRBD2 (5 bases each). Trimming left V 4 bases short and J 3 bases short, with 13 bases between. This CDR3 has 14 amino acids. From germline, CDR1 is KGHSH and CDR2 LQKENI. DNA of the CDR3: TGTGCCAGCTCACTCGGGACCGAACTCTACGAGCAGTACTTC. Amino acids: CASSLGTELYEQYF.

The chain combines TRBV4-3 with TRBJ2-5, with a possible D match to TRBD1 (6 bases). This CDR3 spans 17 amino acids. Per germline, CDR1 LGHNA and CDR2 YSLEER. V was trimmed by 4 bases and J by 4 bases, leaving 22 bases between them. CDR3 sequence: CASSPAPHGTHLETQYF. In DNA form, the CDR3 reads TGCGCCAGCAGCCCGGCCCCCCACGGGACACATTTAGAGACCCAGTACTTC.

This clone was found a few times. This chain joins TRBV4-3 and TRBJ1-5, with D possibly matching TRBD1 (6 bases). Germline CDR1 and CDR2: LGHNA and YSLEER. Trimming removed 0 bases at V and 3 bases at J, with 12 bases between. This CDR3 region has 16 residues. As DNA, the CDR3 is TGCGCCAGCAGCCAAGAATTGACAGGCCACAATCAGCCCCAGCATTTT. It yields the protein CASSQELTGHNQPQHF.

This chain connects TRBV27 to TRBJ2-5, with D unclear. The V end lost 1 base, the J end lost 7 bases, and 16 bases lay between the germline ends. The CDR3 is 15 amino acids. CDR1 MNHEY and CDR2 SMNVEV come from the germline V gene (reference sequence). The CDR3 coding sequence is TGTGCCAGCAGTTTATACGGCCCAGTCTCCGGGACCCAGTACTTC. Its protein is CASSLYGPVSGTQYF.

The chain recombines TRBV5-1 with TRBJ2-7, with D perhaps matching TRBD1 (5 bases). The CDR3 totals 15 residues. Germline V gene data show CDR1 as SGHRS and CDR2 as YFSETQ. V lost 0 bases and J 0 bases, leaving 10 bases between the germline ends. CDR3 nucleotides: TGCGCCAGCAGCTTGGAAGGGCAGGGCTCCTACGAGCAGTACTTC. Translation gives CASSLEGQGSYEQYF.